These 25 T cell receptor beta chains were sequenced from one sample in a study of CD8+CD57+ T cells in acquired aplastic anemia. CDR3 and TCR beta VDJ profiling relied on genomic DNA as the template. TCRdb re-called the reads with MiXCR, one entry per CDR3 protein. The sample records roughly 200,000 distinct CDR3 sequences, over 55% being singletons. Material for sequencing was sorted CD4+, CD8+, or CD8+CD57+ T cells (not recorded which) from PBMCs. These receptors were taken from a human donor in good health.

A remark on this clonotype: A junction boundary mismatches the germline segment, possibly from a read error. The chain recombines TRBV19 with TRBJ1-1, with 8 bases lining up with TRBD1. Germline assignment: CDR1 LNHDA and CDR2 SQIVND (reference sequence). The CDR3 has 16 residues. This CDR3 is CASSIERYRGDTEAFF. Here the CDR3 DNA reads TGTGCCAGTAGTATAGAGCGGTACAGGGGGGACACTGAGGCTTTCTTT.

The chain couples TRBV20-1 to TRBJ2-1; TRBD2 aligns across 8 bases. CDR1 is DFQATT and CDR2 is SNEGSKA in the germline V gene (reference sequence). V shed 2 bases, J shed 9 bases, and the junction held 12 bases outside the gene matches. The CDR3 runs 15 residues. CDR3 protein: CSARPPGLELGEQFF. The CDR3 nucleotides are TGCAGTGCTAGACCTCCGGGACTAGAACTCGGTGAGCAGTTCTTC.

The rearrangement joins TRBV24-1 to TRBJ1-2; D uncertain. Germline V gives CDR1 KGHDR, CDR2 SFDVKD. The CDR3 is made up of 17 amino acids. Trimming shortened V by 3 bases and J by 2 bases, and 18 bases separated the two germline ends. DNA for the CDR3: TGTGCCACCAGTGATGGGGTTGGGGATCCCATAAACTATGGCTACACCTTC. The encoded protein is CATSDGVGDPINYGYTF.

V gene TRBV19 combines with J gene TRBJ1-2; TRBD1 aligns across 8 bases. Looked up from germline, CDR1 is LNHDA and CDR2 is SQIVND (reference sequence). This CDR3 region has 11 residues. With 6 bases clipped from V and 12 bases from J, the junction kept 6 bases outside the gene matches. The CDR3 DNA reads TGTGCCAGTAGGACAGGGGTCGACCACACCTTC. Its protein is CASRTGVDHTF.

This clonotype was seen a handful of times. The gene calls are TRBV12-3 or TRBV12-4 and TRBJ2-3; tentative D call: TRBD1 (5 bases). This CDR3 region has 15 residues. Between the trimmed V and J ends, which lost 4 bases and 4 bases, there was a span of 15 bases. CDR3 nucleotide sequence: TGTGCCAGCAGTTCCCAGGCAGGGAAGGCAGATACGCAGTATTTT. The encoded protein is CASSSQAGKADTQYF.

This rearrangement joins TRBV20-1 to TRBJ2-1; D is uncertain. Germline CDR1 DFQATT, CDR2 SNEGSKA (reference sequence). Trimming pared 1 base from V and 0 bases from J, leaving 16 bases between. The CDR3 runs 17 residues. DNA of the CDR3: TGCAGTGCTAGAGGTTATCGGACGGAGAGCTCCTACAATGAGCAGTTCTTC. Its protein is CSARGYRTESSYNEQFF.

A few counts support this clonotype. This chain's CDR3 is CAISEVAYEQYF. CDR3 nucleotides: TGTGCCATCAGTGAGGTAGCCTACGAGCAGTACTTC. The chain is built from TRBV10-3 and TRBJ2-7; no clear D gene. This CDR3 has 12 residues. V lost 2 bases to trimming and J lost 2 bases, with 4 bases between them. CDR1 is ENHRY, CDR2 SYGVKD, per germline.

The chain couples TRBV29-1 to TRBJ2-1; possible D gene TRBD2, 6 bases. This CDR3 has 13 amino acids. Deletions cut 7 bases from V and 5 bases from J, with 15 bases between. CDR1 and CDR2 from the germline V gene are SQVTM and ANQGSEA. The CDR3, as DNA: TGCAGCGAAGGAGGGAAAGGGGACAATGAGCAGTTCTTC. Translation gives CSEGGKGDNEQFF.

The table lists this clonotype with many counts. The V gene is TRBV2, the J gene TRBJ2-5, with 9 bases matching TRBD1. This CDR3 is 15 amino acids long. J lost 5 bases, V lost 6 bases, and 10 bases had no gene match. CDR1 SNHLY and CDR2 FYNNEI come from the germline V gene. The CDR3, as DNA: TGTGCCAGCAGAGTCGGGACAGGGTATTTTGAGACCCAGTACTTC. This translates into CASRVGTGYFETQYF.

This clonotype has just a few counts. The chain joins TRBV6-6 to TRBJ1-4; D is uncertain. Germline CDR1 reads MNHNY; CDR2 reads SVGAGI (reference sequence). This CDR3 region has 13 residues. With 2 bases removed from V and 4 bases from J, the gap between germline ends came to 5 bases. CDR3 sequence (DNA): TGTGCCAGCAGTTACGCGGATAATGAAAAACTGTTTTTT. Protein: CASSYADNEKLFF.

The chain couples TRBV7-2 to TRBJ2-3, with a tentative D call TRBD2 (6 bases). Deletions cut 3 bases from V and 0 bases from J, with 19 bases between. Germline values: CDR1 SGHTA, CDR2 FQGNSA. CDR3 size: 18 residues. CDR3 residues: CASSFLPRGGESTDTQYF. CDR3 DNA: TGTGCCAGCAGCTTCCTTCCGAGAGGCGGGGAGAGCACAGATACGCAGTATTTT.

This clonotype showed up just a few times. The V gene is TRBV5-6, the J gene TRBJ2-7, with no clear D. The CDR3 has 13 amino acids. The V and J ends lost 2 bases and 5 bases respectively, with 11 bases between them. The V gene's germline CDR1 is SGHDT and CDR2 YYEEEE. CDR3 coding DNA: TGTGCCAGCAGCTTAGAGGTTTCGCACGAGCAGTACTTC. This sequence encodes CASSLEVSHEQYF.

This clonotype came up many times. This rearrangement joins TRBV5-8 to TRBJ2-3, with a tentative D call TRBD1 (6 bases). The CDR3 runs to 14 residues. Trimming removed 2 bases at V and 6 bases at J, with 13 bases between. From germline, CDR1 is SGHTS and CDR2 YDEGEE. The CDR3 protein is CASSFSGTTDTQYF. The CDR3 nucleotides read TGTGCCAGCAGCTTCTCCGGGACAACGGATACGCAGTATTTT.

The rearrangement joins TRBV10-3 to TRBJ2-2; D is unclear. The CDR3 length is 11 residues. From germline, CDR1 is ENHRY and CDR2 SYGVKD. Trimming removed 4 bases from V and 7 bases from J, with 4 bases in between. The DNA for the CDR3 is TGTGCCATCAGTGGAGACGGGGAGCTGTTTTTT. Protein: CAISGDGELFF.

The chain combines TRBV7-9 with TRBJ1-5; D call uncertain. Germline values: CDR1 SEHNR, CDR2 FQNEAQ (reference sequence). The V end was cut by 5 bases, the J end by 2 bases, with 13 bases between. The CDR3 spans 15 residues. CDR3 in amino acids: CASSRPGIGNQPQHF. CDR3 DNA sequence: TGTGCCAGCAGCCGCCCCGGGATTGGCAATCAGCCCCAGCATTTT. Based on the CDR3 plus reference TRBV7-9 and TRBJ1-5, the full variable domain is DTGVSQNPRHKITKRGQNVTFRCDPISEHNRLYWYRQTLGQGPEFLTYFQNEAQLEKSRLLSDRFSAERPKGSFSTLEIQRTEQGDSAMYLCASSRPGIGNQPQHFGDGTRLSIL.

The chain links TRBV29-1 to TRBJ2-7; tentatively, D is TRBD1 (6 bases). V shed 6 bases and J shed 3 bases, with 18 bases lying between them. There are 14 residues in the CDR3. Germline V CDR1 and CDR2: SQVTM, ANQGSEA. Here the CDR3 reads CSVTQDRYNYEQYF. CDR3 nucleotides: TGCAGCGTCACCCAAGACAGGTACAACTACGAGCAGTACTTC.

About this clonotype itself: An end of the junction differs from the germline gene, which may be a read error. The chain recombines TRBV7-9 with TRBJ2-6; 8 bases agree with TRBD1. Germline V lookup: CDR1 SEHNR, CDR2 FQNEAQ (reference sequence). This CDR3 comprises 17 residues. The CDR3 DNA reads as TGTGCCGGGGGCCTTACAGGGGGGTCCTCTGGGGCCAACGTCCTGGCTTTC. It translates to CAGGLTGGSSGANVLAF. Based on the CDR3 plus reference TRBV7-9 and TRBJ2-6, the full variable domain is DTGVSQNPRHKITKRGQNVTFRCDPISEHNRLYWYRQTLGQGPEFLTYFQNEAQLEKSRLLSDRFSAERPKGSFSTLEIQRTEQGDSAMYLCAGGLTGGSSGANVLAFGAGSRLTVL.

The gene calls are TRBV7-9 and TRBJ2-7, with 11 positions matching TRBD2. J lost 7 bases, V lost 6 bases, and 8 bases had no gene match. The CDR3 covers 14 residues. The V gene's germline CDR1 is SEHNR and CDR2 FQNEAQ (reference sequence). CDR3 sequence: CASSLAGGPLEQYF. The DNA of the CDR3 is TGTGCCAGCAGTCTAGCGGGGGGACCGTTAGAGCAGTACTTC.

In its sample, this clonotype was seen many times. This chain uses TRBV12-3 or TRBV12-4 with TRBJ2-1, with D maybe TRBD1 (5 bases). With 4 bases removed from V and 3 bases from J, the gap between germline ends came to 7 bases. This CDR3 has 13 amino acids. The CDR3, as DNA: TGTGCCAGCAGTTCCGGACACTACAATGAGCAGTTCTTC. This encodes CASSSGHYNEQFF.

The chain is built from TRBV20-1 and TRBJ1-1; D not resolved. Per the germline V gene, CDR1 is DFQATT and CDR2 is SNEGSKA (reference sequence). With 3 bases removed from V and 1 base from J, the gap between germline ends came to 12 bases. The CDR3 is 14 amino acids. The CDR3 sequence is CSARDFDGNTEAFF. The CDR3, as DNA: TGCAGTGCTAGGGACTTCGACGGGAACACTGAAGCTTTCTTT.

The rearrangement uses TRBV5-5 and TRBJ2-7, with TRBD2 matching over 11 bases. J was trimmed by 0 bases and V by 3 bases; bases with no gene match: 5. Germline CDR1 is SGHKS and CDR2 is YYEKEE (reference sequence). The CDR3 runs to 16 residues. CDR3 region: CASSSRLAGTSYEQYF. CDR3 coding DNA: TGTGCCAGCAGCTCCCGACTAGCGGGGACCTCCTACGAGCAGTACTTC. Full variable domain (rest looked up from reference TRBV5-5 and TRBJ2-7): DAGVTQSPTHLIKTRGQQVTLRCSPISGHKSVSWYQQVLGQGPQFIFQYYEKEERGRGNFPDRFSARQFPNYSSELNVNALLLGDSALYLCASSSRLAGTSYEQYFGPGTRLTVT.

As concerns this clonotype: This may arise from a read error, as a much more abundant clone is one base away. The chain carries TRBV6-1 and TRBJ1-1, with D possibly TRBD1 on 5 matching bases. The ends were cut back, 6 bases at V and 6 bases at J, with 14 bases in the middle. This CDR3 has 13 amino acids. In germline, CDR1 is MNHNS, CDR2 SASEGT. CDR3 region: CASRGGISAEAFF. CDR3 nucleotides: TGTGCCAGCAGGGGGGGGATAAGTGCTGAAGCTTTCTTT.

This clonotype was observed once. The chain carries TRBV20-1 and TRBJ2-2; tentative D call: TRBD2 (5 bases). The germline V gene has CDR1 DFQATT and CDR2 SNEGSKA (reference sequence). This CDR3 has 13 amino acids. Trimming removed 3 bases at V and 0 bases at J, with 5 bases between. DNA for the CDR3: TGCAGTGCTAGGAGGGCGAACACCGGGGAGCTGTTTTTT. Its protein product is CSARRANTGELFF.

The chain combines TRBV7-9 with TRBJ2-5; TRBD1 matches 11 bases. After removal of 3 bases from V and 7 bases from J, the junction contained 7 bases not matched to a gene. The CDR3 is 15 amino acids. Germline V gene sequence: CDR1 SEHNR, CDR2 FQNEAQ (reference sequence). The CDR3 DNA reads TGTGCCAGCAGCTTCGGGACAGGGGGGCACGGGACCCAGTACTTC. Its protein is CASSFGTGGHGTQYF.

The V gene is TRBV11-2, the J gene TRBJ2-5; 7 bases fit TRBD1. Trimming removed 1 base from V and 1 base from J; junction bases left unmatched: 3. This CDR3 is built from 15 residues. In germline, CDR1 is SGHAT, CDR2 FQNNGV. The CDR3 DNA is TGTGCCAGCAGCTTAGGGCCAGGGGGCCAAGAGACCCAGTACTTC. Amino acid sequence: CASSLGPGGQETQYF.